The 14 T cell receptor beta chains in this list originate from one sample, sequenced in a study of T cells in Graves' hyperthyroidism and ophthalmopathy. The CDR3 regions of TCR beta were amplified from RNA transcripts. The TCR CDR3 first-round RT-PCR relied on the HTBI primer set. TCRdb reanalysed the multiplex PCR reads using MiXCR and keeps one entry per CDR3 protein. This sample has hundreds of thousands of distinct CDR3 sequences; approximately 14% occur once, and the top ten carry 4% to 5.5%. The sample comprised blood. These receptors originate from a woman between 35 and 50 years old with Graves' ophthalmopathy.

This clonotype was observed many times. The chain has TRBV7-2 and TRBJ2-2; D gene unclear. The CDR3 runs to 15 residues. Between the trimmed V and J ends, which lost 5 bases and 2 bases, there was a span of 12 bases. Germline loops: CDR1 SGHTA, CDR2 FQGNSA. DNA of the CDR3: TGTGCCAGCAGCCCGCTGCGACTCAACACCGGGGAGCTGTTTTTT. It codes for CASSPLRLNTGELFF. Drawing the rest from reference TRBV7-2 and TRBJ2-2, the complete variable domain is GAGVSQSPSNKVTEKGKDVELRCDPISGHTALYWYRQSLGQGLEFLIYFQGNSAPDKSGLPSDRFSAERTGGSVSTLTIQRTQQEDSAVYLCASSPLRLNTGELFFGEGSRLTVL.

This clonotype has ten or more counts. The chain employs TRBV28 and TRBJ2-7, with D unclear. The CDR3 runs 12 residues. Trimming pared 4 bases from V and 5 bases from J, leaving 9 bases between. CDR1 and CDR2 (germline): MDHEN, SYDVKM. The CDR3 nucleotides are TGTGCCAGCAGTTCTACTATACACGAGCAGTACTTC. This codes for CASSSTIHEQYF.

This sequence joins TRBV2 and TRBJ1-2, with D perhaps matching TRBD1 (6 bases). The V gene lost 5 bases and the J gene lost 5 bases, with 15 bases spanning the gap. This CDR3 is 14 amino acids long. Germline lookup yields CDR1 SNHLY and CDR2 FYNNEI. CDR3 sequence: CASSPWDKVYGYTF. The CDR3, as DNA: TGTGCCAGCAGTCCCTGGGACAAAGTTTATGGCTACACCTTC. Supplemented by reference TRBV2 and TRBJ1-2, the full variable domain reads EPEVTQTPSHQVTQMGQEVILRCVPISNHLYFYWYRQILGQKVEFLVSFYNNEISEKSEIFDDQFSVERPDGSNFTLKIRSTKLEDSAMYFCASSPWDKVYGYTFGSGTRLTVV.

CDR3 in amino acids: CASSWVTGGSYGYTF. As DNA, the CDR3 is TGTGCCAGCAGTTGGGTGACAGGGGGATCCTATGGCTACACCTTC. The chain employs TRBV28 and TRBJ1-2; 9 bases align to TRBD1. This CDR3 is built from 15 residues. J was trimmed by 4 bases and V by 4 bases; bases with no gene match: 7. Germline V gene sequence: CDR1 MDHEN, CDR2 SYDVKM.

This clonotype was counted only a few times. This chain links TRBV30 with TRBJ1-1, with D unresolved. Trimming took off 3 bases at V and 5 bases at J, with 19 bases between the two ends. The V gene's germline CDR1 is GTSNPN and CDR2 SVGIG (reference sequence). The CDR3 contains 15 residues. The CDR3 is CAWSERAFVGTEAFF. In nucleotides, the CDR3 is TGTGCCTGGAGCGAGCGGGCTTTCGTAGGTACTGAAGCTTTCTTT.

In this sample, this clonotype turned up many times. The rearrangement joins TRBV11-2 to TRBJ2-5; TRBD2 matches 7 bases. This CDR3 is 16 amino acids long. CDR1 is SGHAT, CDR2 FQNNGV, per germline. V shed 1 base and J 3 bases; nucleotides not matched to a gene: 8. The CDR3 reads CASSLGRGSGKETQYF. For the CDR3, the DNA is TGTGCCAGCAGCTTAGGCCGCGGGAGTGGGAAAGAGACCCAGTACTTC.

The chain carries TRBV12-3 or TRBV12-4 and TRBJ2-7; D possibly corresponds to TRBD2 (5 bases). V shed 5 bases and J shed 0 bases, with 17 bases lying between them. The CDR3 is 16 residues long. In DNA, the CDR3 is TGTGCCAGCAGTCCGTTGGACTCCTCGAGCTCCTACGAGCAGTACTTC. This encodes CASSPLDSSSSYEQYF.

This clonotype was found many times. The chain recombines TRBV27 with TRBJ2-7; D could derive from TRBD1 or TRBD2 (8 bases each). Germline CDR1 is MNHEY and CDR2 is SMNVEV (reference sequence). The V end was cut by 3 bases, the J end by 4 bases, with 37 bases between. The CDR3 has 22 amino acids. CDR3: CASSLRGRGRDGRSGSEYEQYF. Here the CDR3 DNA reads TGTGCCAGCAGTTTGAGGGGCAGGGGGCGCGATGGAAGGAGCGGGAGCGAGTACGAGCAGTACTTC.

The V and J genes are TRBV18 and TRBJ2-5; D is unresolved. This CDR3 is 13 amino acids long. Germline values: CDR1 KGHSH, CDR2 LQKENI. The ends were cut back, 3 bases at V and 5 bases at J, with 10 bases in the middle. Here the CDR3 reads CASSPPSSETQYF. CDR3 coding DNA: TGTGCCAGCTCACCGCCCTCCTCGGAGACCCAGTACTTC.

This clonotype has ten or more counts. The chain couples TRBV19 to TRBJ1-5; 7 bases map to TRBD1. J lost 7 bases, V lost 4 bases, and 13 bases had no gene match. CDR1 is LNHDA, CDR2 SQIVND, per germline (reference sequence). The CDR3 is 16 amino acids. This CDR3 is CASSRQGGLASQPQHF. The CDR3, as DNA: TGTGCCAGTAGTAGGCAAGGGGGCTTAGCATCCCAGCCCCAGCATTTT.

At least ten counts were recorded for this clonotype. V usage is TRBV12-3 or TRBV12-4 and J usage is TRBJ2-5; TRBD2 matches at 11 bases. The CDR3 length is 13 residues. With V trimmed by 8 bases and J by 2 bases, 1 base remained unmatched. The CDR3 DNA is TGTGCCAGCGGGACTAGCGGACAAGAGACCCAGTACTTC. Its protein product is CASGTSGQETQYF.

This clonotype was seen ten or more times. The rearrangement joins TRBV11-2 to TRBJ1-5, with D perhaps matching TRBD1 (6 bases). V lost 5 bases, J lost 0 bases, and 17 bases lay in between. CDR1 and CDR2 from the germline V gene are SGHAT and FQNNGV. CDR3 length: 17 residues. The CDR3, as DNA: TGTGCCAGCAGCCCAGACGGGACAAGTTATAGCAATCAGCCCCAGCATTTT. Residues: CASSPDGTSYSNQPQHF.

This clonotype was seen repeatedly, ten times or more. This rearrangement joins TRBV7-8 to TRBJ1-3, with D hard to call. V lost 5 bases and J lost 0, with 8 bases in between. CDR1 and CDR2 (germline): SGHVS, FQNEAQ. The CDR3 consists of 14 residues. CDR3 coding DNA: TGTGCCAGCAGCCCTCCTAGCTCTGGAAACACCATATATTTT. The encoded protein is CASSPPSSGNTIYF.

In its sample, this clonotype was seen many times. This chain connects TRBV7-8 to TRBJ2-6, with 7 nucleotides matching TRBD1. The V gene's germline CDR1 is SGHVS and CDR2 FQNEAQ. The trim removed 5 bases at V and 1 base at J, leaving 11 bases unmatched. This CDR3 has 18 amino acids. The CDR3 region is CASSPNRGAWSGANVLTF. The DNA of the CDR3 is TGTGCCAGCAGCCCCAACAGGGGAGCGTGGTCTGGGGCCAACGTCCTGACTTTC.